A selection of T cell receptor beta chains follows, all from one sample in a study of siplizumab effects on memory and regulatory T cells. Profiled with immunoSEQ multiplex PCR; TCRdb holds only in-frame clones, not every one. The table lists some 100,000 clones, about 95% of them singletons, with 1% to 1.5% in the top ten. Input material: non-Treg CD4+ T cells sorted from blood. The source of these receptors is a human donor in good health. Both conserved end residues are part of each CDR3. A D gene is named only where the DNA matches it firmly. Clone size is given for some rows only: seen once, a few or many times, or a class if the clone is expanded.

.	TRBJ2-7	TRBV19	.	TGTGCCAGTAGTATATCGACGGGGGCCGGTCGCGAGCAGTACTTC	CASSISTGAGREQYF
.	TRBJ2-3	TRBV5-6	.	TGTGCCAGCAGCTTTTGGGGAAAATCGGGCACAGATACGCAGTATTTT	CASSFWGKSGTDTQYF
TRBD2	TRBJ2-7	TRBV11-2	.	TGTGCCAGCAGCTCCCTAGCGGGAGGGCCCTACGAGCAGTACTTC	CASSSLAGGPYEQYF
.	TRBJ1-5	TRBV7-2	.	TGTGCCAGCAGCTTATCCCGAAGCGCGGGCCTAAGCAATCAGCCCCAGCATTTT	CASSLSRSAGLSNQPQHF
TRBD1	TRBJ2-7	TRBV28	.	TGTGCCAGCAGTTCTCCCGGGACAGCTACCTACGAGCAGTACTTC	CASSSPGTATYEQYF
.	TRBJ1-1	TRBV5-1	.	TGCGCCAGCAGGTACTATCCGGTGAACACTGAAGCTTTCTTT	CASRYYPVNTEAFF
.	TRBJ1-1	TRBV5-1	.	TGCGCCAGCAGCTTGGTGTTGGGAGGCACTGAAGCTTTCTTT	CASSLVLGGTEAFF
.	TRBJ1-2	TRBV5-4	.	TGTGCCAGCGGGCGACGTGGGGAGATTAACTATGGCTACACCTTC	CASGRRGEINYGYTF
.	TRBJ2-2	TRBV10-3	.	TGTGCCATCAGTGAGGGTCGGGGTGCCTCCACCGGGGAGCTGTTTTTT	CAISEGRGASTGELFF
.	TRBJ1-4	TRBV19	.	TGTGCCTGCTCGAGGGGTGCCATTGAAAAACTGTTTTTT	CACSRGAIEKLFF
TRBD1	TRBJ1-6	TRBV6-5	.	TGTGCCGCCGGGACAGGGAATTCACCCCTCCACTTT	CAAGTGNSPLHF
.	TRBJ2-7	TRBV6-6	.	TGTGCCAGCAGACAGGGTGGGGGAGTGAGGGAGCAGTACTTC	CASRQGGGVREQYF
TRBD1	TRBJ2-1	TRBV11-3	.	TGTGCCAGCAGCCCGGGGACAGCCGGAACCTACAATGAGCAGTTCTTC	CASSPGTAGTYNEQFF
.	TRBJ1-5	TRBV19	.	TGTGCCAGTAAGGCGAACAATCAGCCCCAGCATTTT	CASKANNQPQHF
.	TRBJ2-1	TRBV2	.	TGTGCCAGCAGTTTCTGGGGGACTGCTACCTACAATGAGCAGTTCTTC	CASSFWGTATYNEQFF
TRBD1	TRBJ1-5	TRBV19	.	TGTGCCAGTAGTTCCGACCTTCAGGGGGATCAGCCCCAGCATTTT	CASSSDLQGDQPQHF
.	TRBJ2-7	TRBV27	.	TGTGCCAGCAGTTTCTCGCAGGGGGGGTACGAGCAGTACTTC	CASSFSQGGYEQYF
TRBD2	TRBJ2-7	TRBV10-3	.	TGTGCCATCAGTGAGCGGACTAGCGAGGAGCAGTACTTC	CAISERTSEEQYF
.	TRBJ1-1	TRBV29-1	.	TGCAGCGTTGAAAGAAACACTGAAGCTTTCTTT	CSVERNTEAFF
.	TRBJ1-3	TRBV6-5	.	TGTGCCAGCAGTTCCGGGGGCGACTCTGGAAACACCATATATTTT	CASSSGGDSGNTIYF
.	TRBJ2-6	TRBV28	.	TGTGCCAGCAGTTTCTCCCGGACAGCCAGCTCTGGGGCCAACGTCCTGACTTTC	CASSFSRTASSGANVLTF
.	TRBJ2-7	TRBV5-5	.	TGTGCCAGCAGTAGGGAGTTTCAGGTGGGGCAGTACTTC	CASSREFQVGQYF
.	TRBJ2-2	TRBV27	.	TGTGCCAGCACCCTTTTCGGGAGTGGTACCGGGGAGCTGTTTTTT	CASTLFGSGTGELFF
TRBD1	TRBJ2-7	TRBV6-1	.	TGTGCCAGCAGGAAGCCGGGACAGGGGTACGAGCAGTACTTC	CASRKPGQGYEQYF
.	TRBJ2-7	TRBV19	.	TGTGCCAGTAGTATCCTCGGGACACAAACCTACGAGCAGTACTTC	CASSILGTQTYEQYF
TRBD2	TRBJ2-7	TRBV6-1	.	TGTGCCAGCAGTGGAGCGGCCGCCGGGACTAGCGGGACCTACGAGCAGTACTTC	CASSGAAAGTSGTYEQYF
.	TRBJ2-1	TRBV6-4	.	TGTGCCAGCAGTGTCTCTTTCGACGTAACCTACAATGAGCAGTTCTTC	CASSVSFDVTYNEQFF
TRBD2	TRBJ2-1	TRBV5-6	once	TGTGCCAGCAGCTTAGTAAGCGGGAGCAATGAGCAGTTCTTC	CASSLVSGSNEQFF
.	TRBJ2-2	TRBV7-9	.	TGTGCCAGCAGTTCATCAAGTCCGCTGCACGGCACCGGGGAGCTGTTTTTT	CASSSSSPLHGTGELFF
.	TRBJ1-5	TRBV10-3	.	TGTGCCATCAGTGAGTCTGAGGGTGGGAGTCCCCAGCATTTT	CAISESEGGSPQHF
.	TRBJ2-5	TRBV9	.	TGTGCCAGCAGCGTAGGTGGAGAGACCCAGTACTTC	CASSVGGETQYF
TRBD2	TRBJ2-5	TRBV15	.	TGTGCCACCAGCACCCTAGCGGGAGGGCCGGGGGAGACCCAGTACTTC	CATSTLAGGPGETQYF
TRBD1	TRBJ2-2	TRBV7-9	.	TGTGCCAGCAGCTTAGGGGACAGGGTGACCGGGGAGCTGTTTTTT	CASSLGDRVTGELFF
.	TRBJ1-2	TRBV2	.	TGTGCCAGCAGTGACCAAATCTATGGCTACACCTTC	CASSDQIYGYTF
TRBD2	TRBJ2-7	TRBV9	.	TGTGCCAGCAGCGTAGCGGGAGCGGGAGCCAGAGAGCAGTACTTC	CASSVAGAGAREQYF
TRBD2	TRBJ2-7	TRBV28	.	TGTGCCAGCAGTTTAGGACAAGTAGCGGGAGCCCTTCGGGAGCAGTACTTC	CASSLGQVAGALREQYF
.	TRBJ2-6	TRBV11-3	.	TGTGCCAGCAGCTTAGGAGCAGGGCCTGGGGCCAACGTCCTGACTTTC	CASSLGAGPGANVLTF
.	TRBJ2-3	TRBV14	.	TGTGCCAGCAGCCAAAGGTATGAAAACCCAGGAGATACGCAGTATTTT	CASSQRYENPGDTQYF
.	TRBJ2-1	TRBV14	.	TGTGCCAGCGGTCTACAGGGCAACAATGAGCAGTTCTTC	CASGLQGNNEQFF
.	TRBJ2-5	TRBV2	.	TGTGCCAGCAGTCCCCCTCGCCTAGAACGGAGGGGTTTAGAGACCCAGTACTTC	CASSPPRLERRGLETQYF